Each of the 7 T cell receptor beta chains below was sequenced from the same sample in a study of tissue T cells after allogeneic stem cell transplantation. As for time point: mouse harvest day 14 after allogeneic transplant. Mouse grafts combined 10^7 T-cell-depleted bone marrow cells with 10^6 splenic CD5+ T cells. TCRdb keeps only in-frame clones here, not all; method: immunoSEQ multiplex PCR. The data hold roughly 8,000 clones, with 36% observed a single time. Sequenced sample: skin. The receptors derive from a female BALB/c mouse given C57BL/6 T cells with graft-versus-host disease after an allogeneic hematopoietic cell transplant.

A few counts support this clone. Genes here carry mouse names. Coverage ceases 1 residue before the CDR3 finishes, and the germline J gene fills in the end. The rearrangement links TRBV26 to TRBJ1-4; TRBD1 aligns across 8 bases. Trimming at V came to 4 bases and at J to 3 bases, leaving 1 base not matched to a gene. Germline CDR1 reads KGHPV; CDR2 reads FQNQEV (reference sequence). This CDR3 has 14 amino acids. The sequenced part of the CDR3 DNA is TGTGCCAGCAGTCGGACAGGGCCCAACGAAAGATTATTT. This sequence encodes CASSRTGPNERLF. From start to end, the CDR3 is CASSRTGPNERLFF.

This clone is labeled as medium-sized. Each gene name is a mouse one. The read ends 1 residue early relative to the CDR3; the germline J gene fills the gap. This chain links TRBV3 with TRBJ2-3; 10 bases agree with TRBD2. Germline loops: CDR1 SNHLY, CDR2 FYNGKV (reference sequence). The CDR3 runs to 15 residues. Trimming took 5 bases from V and 3 from J; bases not matched to a gene: 5. CDR3 DNA (partial): TGTGCCAGCAGCCCGGGACTGGGGAGGGCAGAAACGCTGTAT. It yields the protein CASSPGLGRAETLY. The entire CDR3 is CASSPGLGRAETLYF.

Sample share makes this clone medium-sized. Genes here carry mouse names. The sequenced fragment ends 1 residue before the CDR3 boundary, so the rest is inferred from the germline J gene. The chain combines TRBV26 with TRBJ2-1; 12 positions agree with TRBD2. V lost 6 bases, J lost 6 bases, and 6 bases stayed unmatched. The CDR3 contains 15 residues. Germline loops: CDR1 KGHPV, CDR2 FQNQEV (reference sequence). The CDR3 is CASSPGLGGSAEQFF. CDR3 DNA, as far as it was read: TGTGCCAGCAGCCCAGGACTGGGGGGGAGTGCTGAGCAGTTC.

For this clone: Germline and genes here are mouse. The read terminates 1 residue ahead of where the CDR3 ends, so the germline J gene completes it. This chain uses TRBV26 with TRBJ2-4; the D is unclear. This CDR3 is built from 14 residues. Germline assignment: CDR1 KGHPV and CDR2 FQNQEV (reference sequence). Trimming took 4 bases from V and 0 from J, leaving 8 bases between them. CDR3 protein: CASSPTYSQNTLYF. CDR3 DNA, as far as it was read: TGTGCCAGCAGTCCGACTTATAGTCAAAACACCTTGTAC.

By its share, this clone is medium-sized. The genes and germline here are from mouse. The read ends 1 residue before the CDR3 terminus; that terminus is restored from the germline J gene. The gene calls are TRBV5 and TRBJ2-2; 8 nucleotides agree with TRBD2. After removal of 4 bases from V and 0 bases from J, the junction contained 4 bases not matched to a gene. CDR3 length: 16 residues. Germline CDR1 LGHNA, CDR2 YNLKQL (reference sequence). The CDR3 protein is CASSPRTGSNTGQLYF. CDR3 bases read: TGTGCCAGCAGCCCACGGACTGGGTCAAACACCGGGCAGCTCTAC.

Comment on this clone: These gene names are mouse names. The CDR3 goes on 1 residue after the read ends, and that part is filled in from the germline J gene. The chain employs TRBV26 and TRBJ1-1, with 7 nucleotides matching TRBD1. Germline V gene lookup returns CDR1 KGHPV and CDR2 FQNQEV (reference sequence). This CDR3 contains 12 residues. The V segment lost 4 bases and the J segment 5 bases; nucleotides outside the gene matches: 1. The sequenced part of the CDR3 DNA is TGTGCCAGCAGTCCGGGACAGACAGAAGTCTTC. The encoded protein is CASSPGQTEVF. Given in full, the CDR3 is CASSPGQTEVFF.

Comment on this clone: Any gene name here is a mouse gene name. The missing CDR3 end, 1 residue past where the read stops, is filled in from the germline J gene. V gene TRBV12-2 combines with J gene TRBJ2-3; 8 bases map to TRBD2. Trimming took 0 bases from V and 1 from J; bases not matched to a gene: 2. This CDR3 has 15 residues. CDR1 is SGHLS and CDR2 is HYDKME in the germline V gene. This CDR3 reads CASSLGTGGAETLYF. CDR3 DNA, as far as it was read: TGTGCCAGCTCTCTCGGGACTGGAGGTGCAGAAACGCTGTAT.